Each of the 17 T cell receptor beta chains below was sequenced from the same sample in a study of T cell repertoires in cytomegalovirus infection. TCRdb passed the reads through MiXCR, listing each CDR3 protein once. The sample has hundreds of thousands of distinct CDR3 sequences, under 40% seen once. Input material: PBMCs. The receptors here all came from a human donor in good health (CMV status not recorded). Some clones in this sample may be carry-over from other donors' samples.

This clonotype has only a few counts. This chain joins TRBV2 and TRBJ2-7, with 8 nucleotides matching TRBD1. The CDR3 is 15 amino acids. Germline V gene lookup returns CDR1 SNHLY and CDR2 FYNNEI. V lost 10 bases and J lost 2; bases outside the gene matches: 13. The CDR3: CAISRPDRVAYEQYF. CDR3 DNA sequence: TGTGCCATCTCGCGTCCGGACAGGGTTGCCTACGAGCAGTACTTC.

This clonotype was picked up a small number of times. The CDR3 region has the DNA TGTGCCAGCAGCGAACTCCGGCAGGGGGTATTCTCTTGGAACTATGGCTACACCTTC. Its translation: CASSELRQGVFSWNYGYTF. The chain is built from TRBV7-9 and TRBJ1-2, with 7 nucleotides matching TRBD1. The CDR3 totals 19 residues. The ends lost 5 bases at V and 2 bases at J; junction bases unmatched: 20. CDR1 is SEHNR and CDR2 is FQNEAQ in the germline V gene (reference sequence).

This clonotype has a handful of counts. This chain links TRBV19 with TRBJ1-6, with 7 positions matching TRBD1. The CDR3 has 13 amino acids. With 1 base clipped from V and 16 bases from J, the junction kept 7 bases outside the gene matches. Germline CDR1 LNHDA, CDR2 SQIVND (reference sequence). CDR3 residues: CASSIVGTDFLHF. Written as DNA, the CDR3 is TGTGCCAGTAGTATAGTGGGGACAGACTTTCTCCACTTT.

This rearrangement joins TRBV24-1 to TRBJ1-5; D might be TRBD1 (5 bases). Trimming pared 7 bases from V and 4 bases from J, leaving 13 bases between. Germline lookup yields CDR1 KGHDR and CDR2 SFDVKD. The CDR3 is 14 amino acids. The CDR3 loop reads CATSGGGGNQPQHF. The CDR3 bases are TGTGCCACCAGCGGGGGGGGTGGTAATCAGCCCCAGCATTTT.

This clonotype occurred many times. The rearrangement uses TRBV6-5 and TRBJ2-1; tentatively, D is TRBD1 (6 bases). CDR3 length: 15 residues. Trimming removed 3 bases at V and 3 bases at J, with 12 bases between. Germline values: CDR1 MNHEY, CDR2 SVGAGI. This chain's CDR3 is CASSYVEGVYNEQFF. Written as DNA, the CDR3 is TGTGCCAGCAGTTATGTAGAGGGGGTCTACAATGAGCAGTTCTTC.

This sequence joins TRBV20-1 and TRBJ1-6, with TRBD1 as a possible D gene (5 bases). CDR3 length equals 13 residues. Germline assignment: CDR1 DFQATT and CDR2 SNEGSKA (reference sequence). V lost 3 bases to trimming and J lost 10 bases, with 13 bases between them. CDR3 sequence reads: CSASFREGSPLHF. The CDR3, as DNA: TGCAGTGCTAGCTTCAGGGAGGGGTCACCCCTCCACTTT.

V is TRBV7-9 and J is TRBJ1-5; D perhaps matches TRBD1 (6 bases). The CDR3 totals 16 residues. V was shortened by 5 bases and J by 4 bases, with 18 bases between the two germline ends. Per the germline V gene, CDR1 is SEHNR and CDR2 is FQNEAQ (reference sequence). The CDR3 loop reads CASSAGPGAANQPQHF. The CDR3 DNA is TGTGCCAGCAGCGCTGGTCCAGGGGCGGCTAATCAGCCCCAGCATTTT.

There are a few counts of this clonotype. V gene TRBV24-1 combines with J gene TRBJ1-5; tentatively, D is TRBD1 (6 bases). V lost 3 bases and J lost 3, with 11 bases in between. This CDR3 contains 15 residues. In germline, CDR1 is KGHDR, CDR2 SFDVKD. The CDR3: CATSDAGQINQPQHF. In DNA, the CDR3 is TGTGCCACCAGTGATGCGGGACAAATCAATCAGCCCCAGCATTTT.

With regard to this clonotype: This may come from a read error, since a much larger clone is one base off. The rearrangement joins TRBV7-8 to TRBJ2-7; D possibly matches TRBD1 or TRBD2 (7 bases each). Trimming cost V 8 bases and J 8 bases, with 22 bases left between them. The CDR3 is made up of 14 amino acids. The germline V gene encodes CDR1 SGHVS and CDR2 FQNEAQ. The CDR3 spells CASGRGRESTKQYF. CDR3 coding DNA: TGTGCCAGCGGCAGGGGGAGGGAGTCTACGAAGCAGTACTTC.

This clonotype was seen a few times. The J gene is TRBJ2-7, the V gene TRBV10-3, with TRBD2 identical over 12 bases. The CDR3 is made up of 13 amino acids. V trimming: 10 bases; J trimming: 3 bases; junction bases outside the gene matches: 4. From germline, CDR1 is ENHRY and CDR2 SYGVKD. In nucleotides, the CDR3 is TGTGCCACCGTGACTAGCGGGAGCTACGAGCAGTACTTC. As protein: CATVTSGSYEQYF.

The CDR3 loop reads CASSYGGGGSYEQYF. CDR3 in DNA: TGTGCCAGCAGTTACGGCGGGGGCGGCTCCTACGAGCAGTACTTC. This chain joins TRBV6-2 or TRBV6-3 and TRBJ2-7; D is perhaps TRBD2 (7 bases). The germline V and J ends were trimmed by 2 bases and 0 bases, with 11 bases remaining between them. CDR3 length equals 15 residues. The germline V gene has CDR1 MNHEY and CDR2 SVGEGT.

The V gene is TRBV2, the J gene TRBJ2-3, with 8 bases aligning to TRBD2. V was pared by 7 bases and J by 4 bases, with 10 bases of the junction left unmatched. The CDR3 covers 15 residues. Germline CDR1 reads SNHLY; CDR2 reads FYNNEI. This CDR3 reads CASIRGGGWADTQYF. The DNA of the CDR3 is TGTGCCAGCATCCGGGGGGGAGGGTGGGCAGATACGCAGTATTTT.

V is TRBV5-6 and J is TRBJ1-1; possible D gene TRBD1, 6 bases. The V gene lost 0 bases and the J gene lost 4 bases, with 13 bases spanning the gap. Germline CDR1 SGHDT, CDR2 YYEEEE. The CDR3 loop spans 15 amino acids. The chain's CDR3 is CASSLEVGALTEAFF. CDR3 coding DNA: TGTGCCAGCAGCTTGGAGGTGGGGGCACTCACTGAAGCTTTCTTT.

This clonotype was recorded a few times. V is TRBV7-9 and J is TRBJ1-4, with D perhaps matching TRBD1 (6 bases). Germline CDR1 reads SEHNR; CDR2 reads FQNEAQ (reference sequence). The ends were cut back, 5 bases at V and 6 bases at J, with 13 bases in the middle. This CDR3 is built from 14 residues. As DNA, the CDR3 is TGTGCCAGCAGCCTGACAGGCGGTCATGAAAAACTGTTTTTT. This encodes CASSLTGGHEKLFF.

This clonotype showed up just a few times. The chain couples TRBV7-2 to TRBJ1-5, with D maybe TRBD1 (5 bases). Trimming pared 1 base from V and 0 bases from J, leaving 16 bases between. From germline, CDR1 is SGHTA and CDR2 FQGNSA. The CDR3 is 18 amino acids. The CDR3 nucleotides read TGTGCCAGCAGCTTAGGGGCCCGGGGGGTCTATAGCAATCAGCCCCAGCATTTT. The encoded protein is CASSLGARGVYSNQPQHF.

With respect to this clonotype: A junction boundary mismatches the germline segment, possibly from a read error. J is TRBJ2-2 and V is TRBV19; D tentatively reads TRBD1 or TRBD2 (7 bases each). Germline CDR1 LNHDA, CDR2 SQIVND (reference sequence). This CDR3 comprises 14 residues. The CDR3, as DNA: TGTGCCAGTAGTAGGGGAGGGGGCACCTGGGAGCTGTTTTTT. It encodes CASSRGGGTWELFF.

As regards this clonotype: Likely a read error: the CDR3 ends without its conserved phenylalanine or tryptophan. The chain combines TRBV7-2 with TRBJ2-3; 8 bases fit TRBD2. From germline, CDR1 is SGHTA and CDR2 FQGNSA. The CDR3 covers 15 residues. The CDR3 DNA is TGTGCCAGCAGCCGGGGACTAGGTGTCACAGAGACGCAGTATTGT. Translated, it gives CASSRGLGVTETQYC.